This is a list of T cell receptor beta chains from one sample in a study of cytomegalovirus exposure and HLA in healthy donors. Measured with immunoSEQ multiplex PCR; TCRdb has only the in-frame clones, and not every one. The sample records approximately 190,000 clones, approximately 82% being singletons. The sequencing input was PBMCs. The receptors here all came from a woman between 25 and 40 years old in good health and CMV-seropositive. CDR3s include the opening cysteine and the closing phenylalanine or tryptophan. The D gene is left open where the match is weak. Part of the rows lack a size; the others show once, few, many or a class for expanded clones.

J	D	V	size	DNA	CDR3
TRBJ1-3	.	TRBV4-1	.	TGCGCCAGCACCCGAGGGCCTGGAAACACCATATATTTT	CASTRGPGNTIYF
TRBJ2-1	.	TRBV30	.	TGTGCCTGGAGTAGGACCCGGGGGTTCGGTGAGCAGTTCTTC	CAWSRTRGFGEQFF
TRBJ2-7	.	TRBV19	.	TGTGCCAGTAGTCCGGCGGGCGCCGGCTACGAGCAGTACTTC	CASSPAGAGYEQYF
TRBJ1-5	TRBD1	TRBV2	.	TGTGCCAGCAAGGGGACAGGACGGGGTCAGCCCCAGCATTTT	CASKGTGRGQPQHF
TRBJ2-5	.	TRBV28	.	TGTGCCAGCAGCGCGGTAGGATTACAAGAGACCCAGTACTTC	CASSAVGLQETQYF
TRBJ2-1	.	TRBV2	.	TGTGCCAGCAGTGGAGAGAATGAGCAGTTCTTC	CASSGENEQFF
TRBJ1-1	.	TRBV5-1	.	TGCGCCAGCAGCTTGTGGGGGGACACTGAAGCTTTCTTT	CASSLWGDTEAFF
TRBJ2-3	.	TRBV5-1	.	TGCGCCAGCGCCCTTGCCCGGAGCACAGATACGCAGTATTTT	CASALARSTDTQYF
TRBJ1-3	.	TRBV9	.	TGTGCCAGCAGCTACAAGGGACATATCTCTGGAAACACCATATATTTT	CASSYKGHISGNTIYF
TRBJ1-1	.	TRBV5-1	.	TGCGCCTGCTCAAGAGGGGACTACGGAAAGAACACTGAAGCTTTCTTT	CACSRGDYGKNTEAFF
TRBJ2-1	TRBD2	TRBV27	.	TGTGCCAGCAGTTTGACTAGCGGGAGGTATGAGCAGTTCTTC	CASSLTSGRYEQFF
TRBJ2-7	TRBD1	TRBV5-1	once	TGCGCCAGCAGCTTAGGGACAGGGGCAAGTATAACCTCCGAGCAGTACTTC	CASSLGTGASITSEQYF
TRBJ2-1	TRBD1	TRBV2	.	TGTGCCAGCAGTGAAGTAGGAGGGACAGGGGTCGGTGAGCAGTTCTTC	CASSEVGGTGVGEQFF
TRBJ2-1	.	TRBV28	.	TGTGCCAGCAGTTCCCTTTACAATGAGCAGTTCTTC	CASSSLYNEQFF
TRBJ1-1	TRBD1	TRBV30	.	TGTGCCTGGAGTGTTGGACAGGGAGTCACTGAAGCTTTCTTT	CAWSVGQGVTEAFF
TRBJ1-1	.	TRBV30	.	TGTGCCTTACGGGGATTTTACACTGAAGCTTTCTTT	CALRGFYTEAFF
TRBJ1-5	TRBD1	TRBV6-5	.	TGTGCCAGCAGTTACTCCGGGACAGGGCTGGATCAGCCCCAGCATTTT	CASSYSGTGLDQPQHF
TRBJ2-1	.	TRBV19	.	TGTGCCAGTAGTATACAGGGGGGAGCCTACAATGAGCAGTTCTTC	CASSIQGGAYNEQFF
TRBJ1-1	.	TRBV29-1	.	TGCAGCGTTCGAGACACTGAAGCTTTCTTT	CSVRDTEAFF
TRBJ1-1	TRBD1	TRBV19	.	TGTGCCAGTAGGCCTCATACAGGGGTGGACACTGAAGCTTTCTTT	CASRPHTGVDTEAFF
TRBJ2-1	TRBD2	TRBV2	.	TGTGCCAGCAGTGGACTAGCGGGAGCCCACAATGAGCAGTTCTTC	CASSGLAGAHNEQFF
TRBJ2-3	.	TRBV7-9	.	TGTGCCAGCAGCTTAGGCCGCGCAGATACGCAGTATTTT	CASSLGRADTQYF
TRBJ2-6	.	TRBV29-1	.	TGCAGCGTTGTAGGCGGCTCTGGGGCCAACGTCCTGACTTTC	CSVVGGSGANVLTF
TRBJ2-6	.	TRBV2	.	TGTGCCAGCAGTGAAGAGAGTTCCGGGGCCAACGTCCTGACTTTC	CASSEESSGANVLTF
TRBJ2-5	.	TRBV6-7	once	TGTGCCAGCAGTTACTTTGCGGATCTCACCCAAGAGACCCAGTACTTC	CASSYFADLTQETQYF
TRBJ2-1	.	TRBV6-1	.	TGTGCCAGCAGTGAGTCGGGGAGGTGGAATGAGCAGTTCTTC	CASSESGRWNEQFF
TRBJ1-2	.	TRBV28	.	TGTGCCAGCATCGACAGCACTAACTATGGCTACACCTTC	CASIDSTNYGYTF
TRBJ2-5	.	TRBV5-1	.	TGCGCCAGCAGCTTGGTTGGATCGGGGGAAGAGACCCAGTACTTC	CASSLVGSGEETQYF
TRBJ2-5	.	TRBV4-1	few	TGCGCCAGCAGCTCGGACAGACAAGAGACCCAGTACTTC	CASSSDRQETQYF
TRBJ2-3	TRBD2	TRBV5-1	.	TGCGCCAGCAGCTTGGGACTAGCGGGGTACACAGATACGCAGTATTTT	CASSLGLAGYTDTQYF
TRBJ2-5	.	TRBV6-1	.	TGTGCCAGCAGTCCAGGGTACCAAGAGACCCAGTACTTC	CASSPGYQETQYF
TRBJ2-2	.	TRBV29-1	few	TGCAGCGTTGGAGCGGCCCGCACCGGGGAGCTGTTTTTT	CSVGAARTGELFF
TRBJ1-1	.	TRBV28	.	TGTGCCAGCAGTACCGCGACAGGTTTATTGAGGATGAACACTGAAGCTTTCTTT	CASSTATGLLRMNTEAFF
TRBJ1-2	TRBD1	TRBV4-1	.	TGCGCCAGCAGCCTTCGGACAGGTCGAGAATATGGCTACACCTTC	CASSLRTGREYGYTF
TRBJ1-1	.	TRBV2	.	TGTGCCAGCAGGGACACAGAAGGGACTGAAGCTTTCTTT	CASRDTEGTEAFF
TRBJ2-1	.	TRBV29-1	.	TGCAGCGTTAGTGTGAGGATTCAGGAAGGGGTGCAGTTCTTC	CSVSVRIQEGVQFF
TRBJ2-7	.	TRBV5-1	.	TGCGCCAGCAGCTTGGAAGGGGCCACGGGCGAGCAGTACTTC	CASSLEGATGEQYF
TRBJ1-1	.	TRBV5-6	.	TGTGCCAGCAGCTTTAAGGGAGGGAACACTGAAGCTTTCTTT	CASSFKGGNTEAFF
TRBJ2-1	TRBD2	TRBV7-2	.	TGTGCCAGCAGCCCAGGACTAGCGGGAGGCAGCAATGAGCAGTTCTTC	CASSPGLAGGSNEQFF
TRBJ2-5	TRBD2	TRBV7-3	.	TGTGCCAGCAGCTGGCTAGCGGACAAAGAGACCCAGTACTTC	CASSWLADKETQYF
TRBJ1-5	.	TRBV7-6	once	TGTGCCAGCAGCTCCGGGATGATTGATCAGCCCCAGCATTTT	CASSSGMIDQPQHF
TRBJ1-2	.	TRBV4-2	once	TGTGCCAGCAGCCAACCATCGGGGGGGCAGAACTATGGCTACACCTTC	CASSQPSGGQNYGYTF
TRBJ2-7	TRBD2	TRBV28	few	TGTGCCAGCATCATCTTGGGAGGGTCGGCCTACGAGCAGTACTTC	CASIILGGSAYEQYF
TRBJ2-5	TRBD1	TRBV19	once	TGTGCCAGCAGACAGGGCCGAGAGACCCAGTACTTC	CASRQGRETQYF
TRBJ2-3	.	TRBV19	.	TGTGCCAGTAGTATTGTGACAGAAGATACGCAGTATTTT	CASSIVTEDTQYF
TRBJ2-2	TRBD1	TRBV12-5	.	TGTGCTAGTGGTTTGGCTCGACAGGGGTTCACCGGGGAGCTGTTTTTT	CASGLARQGFTGELFF
TRBJ1-1	.	TRBV4-1	.	TGCGCCAGCAGCCAAGAGGCGGGCGGGAACACTGAAGCTTTCTTT	CASSQEAGGNTEAFF
TRBJ1-1	.	TRBV11-2	.	TGTGCCAGCAGTGGGCTGGGGAACACTGAAGCTTTCTTT	CASSGLGNTEAFF
TRBJ1-2	TRBD1	TRBV4-1	.	TGCGCCAGCAGCCAAGATTTGTCCCCGGGACAGGGGTTGGGTGGCTACACCTTC	CASSQDLSPGQGLGGYTF
TRBJ2-1	.	TRBV5-1	few	TGCGCCAGCAGCCCTGAGATGACAAACAATGAGCAGTTCTTC	CASSPEMTNNEQFF
TRBJ2-1	TRBD2	TRBV9	once	TGTGCCAGCAGCGTAGAGGGACTACACAATGAGCAGTTCTTC	CASSVEGLHNEQFF
TRBJ1-1	.	TRBV6-5	.	TGTGCCAGCAGTTCCCCACGGGGGAACACTGAAGCTTTCTTT	CASSSPRGNTEAFF
TRBJ1-5	TRBD1	TRBV15	.	TGTGCCACCAGCAGAGGCGGACAGGCCAATCAGCCCCAGCATTTT	CATSRGGQANQPQHF
TRBJ1-5	TRBD1	TRBV6-1	.	TGTGCCAGCAGTGTACGGACCGGGACAGGAAATCAGCCCCAGCATTTT	CASSVRTGTGNQPQHF
TRBJ1-1	.	TRBV7-9	.	TGTGCCAGCAGCCTCCTTCTGGACAGCGAAGCTTTCTTT	CASSLLLDSEAFF